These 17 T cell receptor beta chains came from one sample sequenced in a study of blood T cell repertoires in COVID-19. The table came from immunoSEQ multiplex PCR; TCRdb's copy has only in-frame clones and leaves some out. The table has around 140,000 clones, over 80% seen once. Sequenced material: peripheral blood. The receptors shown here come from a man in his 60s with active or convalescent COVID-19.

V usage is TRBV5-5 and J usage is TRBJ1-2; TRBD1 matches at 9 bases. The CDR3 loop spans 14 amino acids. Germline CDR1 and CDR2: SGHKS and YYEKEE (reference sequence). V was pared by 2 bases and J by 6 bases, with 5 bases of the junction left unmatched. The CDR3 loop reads CASSFTGGVDGYTF. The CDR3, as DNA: TGTGCCAGCAGCTTTACAGGGGGCGTCGATGGCTACACCTTC.

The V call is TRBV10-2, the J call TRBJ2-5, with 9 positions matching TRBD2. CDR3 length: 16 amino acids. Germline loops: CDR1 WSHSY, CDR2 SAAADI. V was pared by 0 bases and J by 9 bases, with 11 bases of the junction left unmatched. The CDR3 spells CASSESLAGRGLAQYF. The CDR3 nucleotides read TGCGCCAGCAGTGAGTCGCTAGCGGGGAGGGGCTTGGCCCAGTACTTC.

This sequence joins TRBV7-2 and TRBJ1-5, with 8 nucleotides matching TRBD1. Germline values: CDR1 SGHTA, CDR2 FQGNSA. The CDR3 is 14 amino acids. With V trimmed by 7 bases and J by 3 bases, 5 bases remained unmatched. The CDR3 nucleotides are TGTGCCAGCAACCGACAGGGGAACAATCAGCCCCAGCATTTT. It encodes CASNRQGNNQPQHF.

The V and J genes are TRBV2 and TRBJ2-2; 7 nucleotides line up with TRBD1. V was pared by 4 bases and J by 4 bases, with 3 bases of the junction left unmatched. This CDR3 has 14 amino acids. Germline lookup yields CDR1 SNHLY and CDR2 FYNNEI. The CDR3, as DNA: TGTGCCAGCAGTGGACAGGGCGGCACCGGGGAGCTGTTTTTT. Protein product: CASSGQGGTGELFF.

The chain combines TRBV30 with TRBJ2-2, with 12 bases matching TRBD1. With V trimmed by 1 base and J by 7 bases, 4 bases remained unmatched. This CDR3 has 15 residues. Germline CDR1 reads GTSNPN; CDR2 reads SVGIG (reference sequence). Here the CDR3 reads CAWSGDRGLVGELFF. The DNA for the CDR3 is TGTGCCTGGAGTGGGGACAGGGGGCTTGTCGGGGAGCTGTTTTTT.

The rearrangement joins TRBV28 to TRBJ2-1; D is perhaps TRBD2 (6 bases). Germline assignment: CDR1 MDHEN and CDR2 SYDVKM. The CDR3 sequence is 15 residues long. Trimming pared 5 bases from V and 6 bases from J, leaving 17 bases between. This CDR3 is CASSTVPGASNEQFF. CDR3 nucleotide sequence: TGTGCCAGCAGTACCGTTCCGGGAGCGAGCAATGAGCAGTTCTTC.

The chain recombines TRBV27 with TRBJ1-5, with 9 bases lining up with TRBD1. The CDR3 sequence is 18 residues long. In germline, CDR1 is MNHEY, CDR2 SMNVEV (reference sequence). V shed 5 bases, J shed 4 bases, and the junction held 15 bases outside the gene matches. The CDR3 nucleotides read TGTGCCAGCAGTCCTACCGGGACAGGGATTGCTTCTAATCAGCCCCAGCATTTT. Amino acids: CASSPTGTGIASNQPQHF.

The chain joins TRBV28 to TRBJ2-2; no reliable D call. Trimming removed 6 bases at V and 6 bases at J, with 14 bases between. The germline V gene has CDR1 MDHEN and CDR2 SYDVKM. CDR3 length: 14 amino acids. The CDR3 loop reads CASRPATAPGELFF. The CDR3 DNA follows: TGTGCCAGCAGACCTGCTACCGCCCCCGGGGAGCTGTTTTTT.

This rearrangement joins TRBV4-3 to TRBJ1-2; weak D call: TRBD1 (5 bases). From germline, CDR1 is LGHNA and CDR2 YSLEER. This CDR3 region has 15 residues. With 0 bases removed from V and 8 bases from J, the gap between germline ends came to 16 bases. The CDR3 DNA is TGCGCCAGCAGCCAAGATAGGGCCAGGGTGGGGGGCTACACCTTC. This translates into CASSQDRARVGGYTF.

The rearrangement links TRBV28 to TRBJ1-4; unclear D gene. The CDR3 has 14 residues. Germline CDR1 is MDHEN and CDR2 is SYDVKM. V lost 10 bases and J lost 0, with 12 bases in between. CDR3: CATAARPTNEKLFF. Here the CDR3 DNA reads TGTGCCACCGCAGCGAGGCCAACTAATGAAAAACTGTTTTTT.

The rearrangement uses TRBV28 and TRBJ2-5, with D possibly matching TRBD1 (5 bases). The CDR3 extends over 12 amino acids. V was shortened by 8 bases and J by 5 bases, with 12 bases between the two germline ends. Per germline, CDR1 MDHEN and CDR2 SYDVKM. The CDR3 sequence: CASQGGRETQYF. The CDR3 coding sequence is TGTGCCAGCCAGGGTGGGCGGGAGACCCAGTACTTC.

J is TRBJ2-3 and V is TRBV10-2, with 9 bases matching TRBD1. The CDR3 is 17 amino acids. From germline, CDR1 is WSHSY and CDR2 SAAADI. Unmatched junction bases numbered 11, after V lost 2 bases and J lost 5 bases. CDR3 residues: CASSETRLDRGGDTQYF. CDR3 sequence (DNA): TGCGCCAGCAGTGAGACCCGACTTGACAGGGGGGGAGATACGCAGTATTTT.

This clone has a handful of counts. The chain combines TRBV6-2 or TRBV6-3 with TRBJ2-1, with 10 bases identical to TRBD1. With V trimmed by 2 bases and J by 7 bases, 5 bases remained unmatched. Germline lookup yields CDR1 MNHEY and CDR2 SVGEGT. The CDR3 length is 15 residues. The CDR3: CASSYRTGGQNEQFF. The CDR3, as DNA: TGTGCCAGCAGTTACAGGACAGGGGGTCAGAATGAGCAGTTCTTC.

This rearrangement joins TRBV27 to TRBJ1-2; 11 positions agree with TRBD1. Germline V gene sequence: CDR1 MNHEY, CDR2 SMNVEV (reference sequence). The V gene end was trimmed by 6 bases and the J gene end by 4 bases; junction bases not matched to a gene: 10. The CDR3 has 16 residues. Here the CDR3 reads CASSGTGGIKGYGYTF. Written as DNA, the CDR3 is TGTGCCAGCAGCGGGACAGGGGGTATTAAAGGCTATGGCTACACCTTC.

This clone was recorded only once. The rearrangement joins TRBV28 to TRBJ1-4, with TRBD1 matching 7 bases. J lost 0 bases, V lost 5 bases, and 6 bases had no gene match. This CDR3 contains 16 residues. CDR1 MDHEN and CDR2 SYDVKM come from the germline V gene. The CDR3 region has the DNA TGTGCCAGCAGTCCCGGGACAGCCGCAACTAATGAAAAACTGTTTTTT. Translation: CASSPGTAATNEKLFF.

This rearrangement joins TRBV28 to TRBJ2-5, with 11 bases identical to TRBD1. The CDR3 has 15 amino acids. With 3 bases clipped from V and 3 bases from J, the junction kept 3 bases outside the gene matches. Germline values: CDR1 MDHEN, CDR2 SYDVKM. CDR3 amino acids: CASSLGQGGKETQYF. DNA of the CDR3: TGTGCCAGCAGTTTGGGACAGGGGGGGAAAGAGACCCAGTACTTC.

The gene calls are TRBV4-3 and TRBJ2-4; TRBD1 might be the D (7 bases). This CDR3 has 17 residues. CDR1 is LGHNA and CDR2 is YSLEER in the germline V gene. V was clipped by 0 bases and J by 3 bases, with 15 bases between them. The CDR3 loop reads CASSQDGVRGDKNIQYF. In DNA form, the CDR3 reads TGCGCCAGCAGCCAAGATGGTGTCAGGGGGGACAAAAACATTCAGTACTTC.